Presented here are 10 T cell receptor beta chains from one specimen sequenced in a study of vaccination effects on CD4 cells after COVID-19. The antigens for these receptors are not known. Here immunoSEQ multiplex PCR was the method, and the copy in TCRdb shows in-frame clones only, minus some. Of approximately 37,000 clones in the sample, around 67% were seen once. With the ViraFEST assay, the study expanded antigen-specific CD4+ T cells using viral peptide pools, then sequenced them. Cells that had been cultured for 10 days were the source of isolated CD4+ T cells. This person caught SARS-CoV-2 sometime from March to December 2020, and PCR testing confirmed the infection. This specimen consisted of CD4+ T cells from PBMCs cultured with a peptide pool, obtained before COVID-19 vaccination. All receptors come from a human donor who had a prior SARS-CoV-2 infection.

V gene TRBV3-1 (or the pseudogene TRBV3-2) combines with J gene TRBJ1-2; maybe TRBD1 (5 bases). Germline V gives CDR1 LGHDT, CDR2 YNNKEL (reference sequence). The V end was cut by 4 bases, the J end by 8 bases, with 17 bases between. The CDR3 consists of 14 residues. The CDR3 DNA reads TGTGCCAGCAGCCTCCTTTCGGGGGTGGAGGGCTACACCTTC. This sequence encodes CASSLLSGVEGYTF.

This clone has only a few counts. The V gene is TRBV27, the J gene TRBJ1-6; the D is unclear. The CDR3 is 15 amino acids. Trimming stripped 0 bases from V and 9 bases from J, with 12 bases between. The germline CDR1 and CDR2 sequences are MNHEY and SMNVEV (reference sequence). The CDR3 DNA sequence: TGTGCCAGCAGTTTATCGCCGGGTTGGGGTTCACCCCTCCACTTT. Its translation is CASSLSPGWGSPLHF.

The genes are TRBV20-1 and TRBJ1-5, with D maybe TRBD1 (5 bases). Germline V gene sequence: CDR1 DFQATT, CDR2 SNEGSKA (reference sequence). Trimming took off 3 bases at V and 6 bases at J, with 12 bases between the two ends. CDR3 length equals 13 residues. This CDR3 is CSASGAVSQPQHF. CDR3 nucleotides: TGCAGTGCTAGTGGGGCAGTTTCTCAGCCCCAGCATTTT.

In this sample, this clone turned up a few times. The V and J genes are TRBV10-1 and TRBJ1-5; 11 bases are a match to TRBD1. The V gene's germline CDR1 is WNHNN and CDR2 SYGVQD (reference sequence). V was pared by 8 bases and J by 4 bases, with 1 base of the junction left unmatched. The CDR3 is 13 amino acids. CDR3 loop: CASRDRGNQPQHF. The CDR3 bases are TGCGCCAGCCGGGACAGGGGGAATCAGCCCCAGCATTTT.

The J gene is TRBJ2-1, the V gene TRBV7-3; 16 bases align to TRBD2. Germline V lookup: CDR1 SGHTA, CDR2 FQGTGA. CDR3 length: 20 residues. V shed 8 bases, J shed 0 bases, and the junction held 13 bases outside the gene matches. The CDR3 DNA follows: TGTGCCAGCTCTGGTACCGCCGGGACTAGCGGGAGGGGCTCCTACAATGAGCAGTTCTTC. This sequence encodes CASSGTAGTSGRGSYNEQFF.

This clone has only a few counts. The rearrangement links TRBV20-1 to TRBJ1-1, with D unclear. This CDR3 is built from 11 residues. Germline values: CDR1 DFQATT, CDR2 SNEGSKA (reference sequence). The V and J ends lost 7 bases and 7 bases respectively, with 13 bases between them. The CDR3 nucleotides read TGCAGTGTACGCTCACGAGGTGAAGCTTTCTTT. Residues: CSVRSRGEAFF.

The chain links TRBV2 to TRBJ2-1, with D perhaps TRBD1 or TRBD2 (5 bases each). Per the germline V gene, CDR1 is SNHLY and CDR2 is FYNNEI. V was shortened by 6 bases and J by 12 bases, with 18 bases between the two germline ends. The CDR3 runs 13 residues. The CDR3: CASRGPGAEVQFF. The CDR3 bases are TGTGCCAGCAGAGGGCCTGGGGCGGAGGTGCAGTTCTTC.

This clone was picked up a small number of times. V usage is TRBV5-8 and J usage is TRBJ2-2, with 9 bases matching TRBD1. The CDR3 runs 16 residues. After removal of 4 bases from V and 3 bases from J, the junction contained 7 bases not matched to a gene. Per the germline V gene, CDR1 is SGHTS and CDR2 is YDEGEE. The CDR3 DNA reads TGTGCCAGCAGCCTCACAGGGGGCTCGCACACCGGGGAGCTGTTTTTT. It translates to CASSLTGGSHTGELFF. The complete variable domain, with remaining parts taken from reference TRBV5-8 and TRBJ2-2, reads EAGVTQSPTHLIKTRGQQATLRCSPISGHTSVYWYQQALGLGLQFLLWYDEGEERNRGNFPPRFSGRQFPNYSSELNVNALELEDSALYLCASSLTGGSHTGELFFGEGSRLTVL.

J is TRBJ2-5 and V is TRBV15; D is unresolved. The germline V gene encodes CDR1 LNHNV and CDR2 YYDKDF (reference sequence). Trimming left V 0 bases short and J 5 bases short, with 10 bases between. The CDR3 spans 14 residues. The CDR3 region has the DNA TGTGCCACCAGCAGAGAAGTATCGTACGAGACCCAGTACTTC. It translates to CATSREVSYETQYF.

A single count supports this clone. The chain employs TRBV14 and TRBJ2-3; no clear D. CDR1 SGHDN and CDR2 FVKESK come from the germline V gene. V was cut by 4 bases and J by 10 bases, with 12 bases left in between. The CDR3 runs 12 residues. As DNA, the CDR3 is TGTGCCAGCAGCCTGTACCTTAATGCGCAGTATTTT. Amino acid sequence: CASSLYLNAQYF.